A single sample gave rise to the 20 T cell receptor beta chains below, sequenced in a study of blood T cell repertoires in COVID-19. The assay was immunoSEQ multiplex PCR, and TCRdb's table has in-frame clones only and misses some. The sample comprises under 200,000 clones, around nine tenths of which are singletons, and about 6.3% rests with the top ten. The sequencing sample was made of PBMCs or T cells enriched from blood (not recorded which). The source of these receptors is a woman aged 45-59 years who had recovered from COVID-19.

The sample holds one count of this clone. V and J are TRBV4-2 and TRBJ1-2, with D unclear. CDR1 LGHNA and CDR2 YNFKEQ come from the germline V gene. The CDR3 runs 14 residues. Trimming removed 4 bases from V and 8 bases from J, with 17 bases in between. Written as DNA, the CDR3 is TGTGCCAGCAGCCTACCCGAACGGGTAGAAGGCTACACCTTC. Its translation: CASSLPERVEGYTF.

The V call is TRBV27, the J call TRBJ1-1; TRBD1 is a possible D gene (5 bases). CDR1 and CDR2 from the germline V gene are MNHEY and SMNVEV (reference sequence). V lost 6 bases to trimming and J lost 0 bases, with 17 bases between them. This CDR3 region has 16 residues. The CDR3 loop is CASRRAGFGMNTEAFF. As DNA, the CDR3 is TGTGCCAGCAGGCGAGCAGGGTTTGGGATGAACACTGAAGCTTTCTTT.

This clone was counted once. The genes are TRBV25-1 and TRBJ2-3; 11 nucleotides match TRBD2. Unmatched junction bases numbered 0, after V lost 4 bases and J lost 0 bases. The CDR3 loop spans 15 amino acids. The germline V gene encodes CDR1 MGHDK and CDR2 SYGVNS. The CDR3 is CASSVAGGSTDTQYF. The CDR3 region has the DNA TGTGCCAGCAGTGTAGCGGGGGGGAGCACAGATACGCAGTATTTT.

The gene calls are TRBV4-3 and TRBJ1-6; D uncertain. The V and J ends lost 1 base and 12 bases respectively, with 10 bases between them. The V gene's germline CDR1 is LGHNA and CDR2 YSLEER. The CDR3 extends over 13 amino acids. The CDR3 region is CASSQGRGIPLHF. Here the CDR3 DNA reads TGCGCCAGCAGCCAAGGGCGCGGGATACCCCTCCACTTT.

This clone was picked up a small number of times. The chain combines TRBV7-9 with TRBJ1-4; the D gene is possibly TRBD1 (5 bases). Germline V lookup: CDR1 SEHNR, CDR2 FQNEAQ (reference sequence). Trimming took off 5 bases at V and 4 bases at J, with 14 bases between the two ends. The CDR3 extends over 15 amino acids. CDR3 in amino acids: CASSPGGGDNEKLFF. The CDR3 DNA follows: TGTGCCAGCAGCCCGGGGGGAGGTGATAATGAAAAACTGTTTTTT. Using reference TRBV7-9 and TRBJ1-4 for the parts outside the CDR3, the full variable domain is DTGVSQNPRHKITKRGQNVTFRCDPISEHNRLYWYRQTLGQGPEFLTYFQNEAQLEKSRLLSDRFSAERPKGSFSTLEIQRTEQGDSAMYLCASSPGGGDNEKLFFGSGTQLSVL.

CDR3 DNA sequence: TGTGCCAGCAGCTCGGTTTCGGGGGGCACTGAAGCTTTCTTT. Amino acid sequence: CASSSVSGGTEAFF. The chain employs TRBV11-3 and TRBJ1-1; possibly TRBD1 for D (5 bases). Trimming left V 4 bases short and J 4 bases short, with 13 bases between. CDR1 is SGHNT and CDR2 is YENEEA in the germline V gene. This CDR3 has 14 amino acids. Based on the CDR3 plus reference TRBV11-3 and TRBJ1-1, the full variable domain is EAGVVQSPRYKIIEKKQPVAFWCNPISGHNTLYWYLQNLGQGPELLIRYENEEAVDDSQLPKDRFSAERLKGVDSTLKIQPAELGDSAVYLCASSSVSGGTEAFFGQGTRLTVV.

The chain has TRBV6-5 and TRBJ1-2; D unclear. Germline V gene lookup returns CDR1 MNHEY and CDR2 SVGAGI. Trimming left V 7 bases short and J 4 bases short, with 10 bases between. The CDR3 is 12 residues long. CDR3 sequence: CASKSGPYGYTF. DNA of the CDR3: TGTGCCAGCAAATCAGGTCCCTATGGCTACACCTTC.

This clone was counted once. The gene calls are TRBV5-4 and TRBJ1-2; D is unresolved. Trimming took off 0 bases at V and 2 bases at J, with 14 bases between the two ends. The CDR3 has 16 amino acids. Germline values: CDR1 SGHNT, CDR2 YYREEE (reference sequence). The CDR3 nucleotides are TGTGCCAGCAGCTTGGGCCACCGGACGGGAAACTATGGCTACACCTTC. This encodes CASSLGHRTGNYGYTF.

The rearrangement links TRBV12-5 to TRBJ2-1, with 9 positions matching TRBD2. Germline CDR1 reads LGHNT; CDR2 reads FRNRAP. The length of the CDR3 is 16 residues. Unmatched junction bases numbered 8, after V lost 3 bases and J lost 5 bases. CDR3 coding DNA: TGTGCTAGTGGTTTTCAGTTAAGCGGGGGGAACAATGAGCAGTTCTTC. Translating it yields CASGFQLSGGNNEQFF.

This clone was recorded only once. The chain combines TRBV5-4 with TRBJ1-4; D gene unclear. The germline V gene has CDR1 SGHNT and CDR2 YYREEE (reference sequence). V lost 1 base, J lost 0 bases, and 7 bases lay in between. The CDR3 loop spans 15 amino acids. CDR3 DNA: TGTGCCAGCAGCTTGACGGCGGCAACTAATGAAAAACTGTTTTTT. It is translated as CASSLTAATNEKLFF.

This sequence joins TRBV5-5 and TRBJ1-6; perhaps TRBD1 as D (5 bases). V was cut by 0 bases and J by 6 bases, with 7 bases left in between. The CDR3 runs to 14 residues. Germline V gives CDR1 SGHKS, CDR2 YYEKEE (reference sequence). CDR3 amino acids: CASSLGGGNSPLHF. DNA of the CDR3: TGTGCCAGCAGCTTGGGGGGGGGTAATTCACCCCTCCACTTT.

The chain joins TRBV3-1 (or the pseudogene TRBV3-2) to TRBJ2-5; 7 nucleotides match TRBD1. Trimming took 4 bases from V and 3 from J; bases not matched to a gene: 11. CDR1 and CDR2 (germline): LGHDT, YNNKEL (reference sequence). CDR3 length equals 16 residues. CDR3 protein: CASSRLLGTAKETQYF. For the CDR3, the DNA is TGTGCCAGCAGCCGACTCCTAGGGACAGCCAAAGAGACCCAGTACTTC.

The chain links TRBV7-9 to TRBJ1-5; TRBD1 is a possible D gene (5 bases). CDR1 and CDR2 (germline): SEHNR, FQNEAQ (reference sequence). V lost 6 bases and J 4 bases, leaving 10 bases between the germline ends. The CDR3 has 13 amino acids. The CDR3 is CASSSQVNQPQHF. The CDR3 bases are TGTGCCAGCAGTTCACAGGTTAATCAGCCCCAGCATTTT.

J is TRBJ2-1 and V is TRBV15; 7 bases fit TRBD2. CDR3 length equals 14 residues. The germline CDR1 and CDR2 sequences are LNHNV and YYDKDF (reference sequence). Trimming at V came to 5 bases and at J to 3 bases, leaving 4 bases not matched to a gene. CDR3 sequence: CATSLRGVYNEQFF. CDR3 bases: TGTGCCACCAGCCTTCGGGGGGTCTACAATGAGCAGTTCTTC.

The J gene is TRBJ1-5, the V gene TRBV5-4; 7 nucleotides agree with TRBD1. Germline V gene data show CDR1 as SGHNT and CDR2 as YYREEE (reference sequence). V shed 4 bases, J shed 5 bases, and the junction held 3 bases outside the gene matches. CDR3 length: 13 amino acids. This chain's CDR3 is CASSTDRDQPQHF. The CDR3 DNA is TGTGCCAGCAGCACTGACAGGGATCAGCCCCAGCATTTT.

The rearrangement links TRBV2 to TRBJ2-5, with TRBD2 as a possible D gene (6 bases). Germline CDR1 reads SNHLY; CDR2 reads FYNNEI. V was pared by 6 bases and J by 4 bases, with 12 bases between. This CDR3 is built from 13 residues. The CDR3: CASSKEGGETQYF. CDR3 nucleotides: TGTGCCAGCAGCAAAGAGGGAGGAGAGACCCAGTACTTC.

This chain joins TRBV2 and TRBJ1-5; D uncertain. Germline CDR1 and CDR2: SNHLY and FYNNEI. This CDR3 contains 13 residues. V lost 3 bases and J 11 bases, leaving 14 bases between the germline ends. CDR3 DNA sequence: TGTGCCAGCAGTGAGGAGTCCCCCGCGACCCAGCATTTT. Its protein product is CASSEESPATQHF.

The genes are TRBV7-8 and TRBJ2-7, with TRBD1 identical over 7 bases. Germline V gives CDR1 SGHVS, CDR2 FQNEAQ. With V trimmed by 1 base and J by 6 bases, 3 bases remained unmatched. The CDR3 extends over 13 amino acids. The CDR3 reads CASSLVQGREQYF. Written as DNA, the CDR3 is TGTGCCAGCAGCTTAGTACAGGGGCGCGAGCAGTACTTC.

This clone was seen just once. This sequence joins TRBV7-2 and TRBJ2-7, with 8 bases aligning to TRBD1. This CDR3 spans 16 amino acids. After removal of 0 bases from V and 1 base from J, the junction contained 5 bases not matched to a gene. Germline V gene data show CDR1 as SGHTA and CDR2 as FQGNSA. The CDR3 loop is CASSLAPGQVSYEQYF. CDR3 nucleotides: TGTGCCAGCAGCTTAGCCCCGGGACAGGTGTCCTACGAGCAGTACTTC.

The rearrangement uses TRBV9 and TRBJ1-6; 9 bases are a match to TRBD1. CDR1 and CDR2 from the germline V gene are SGDLS and YYNGEE. The CDR3 loop spans 15 amino acids. The V and J ends lost 6 bases and 8 bases, in that order; junction bases with no gene match: 9. The CDR3 DNA reads as TGTGCCAGCACGGGACAGGGAGGGTTGGATTCACCCCTCCACTTT. Translated: CASTGQGGLDSPLHF.